These 28 T cell receptor beta chains came from one sample sequenced in a study of control samples from healthy donors and cancer patients. The data were produced by immunoSEQ multiplex PCR, yet TCRdb's version contains in-frame clones alone and is incomplete. This sample has over 65,000 clones, with 85% to 90% found just once. Sample: PBMCs. The origin of the receptors is a woman in her forties or fifties with colorectal cancer.

Note on this clone: Other nucleotide sequences from this sample produce the same CDR3. This chain uses TRBV5-1 with TRBJ2-6; D is ambiguous. From germline, CDR1 is SGHRS and CDR2 YFSETQ. Deletions cut 0 bases from V and 1 base from J, with 2 bases between. The CDR3 has 14 residues. This CDR3 reads CASSLGSGANVLTF. The CDR3 DNA follows: TGCGCCAGCAGCTTGGGTTCTGGGGCCAACGTCCTGACTTTC. The full variable domain, rest sourced from reference TRBV5-1 and TRBJ2-6, is KAGVTQTPRYLIKTRGQQVTLSCSPISGHRSVSWYQQTPGQGLQFLFEYFSETQRNKGNFPGRFSGRQFSNSRSEMNVSTLELGDSALYLCASSLGSGANVLTFGAGSRLTVL.

This rearrangement joins TRBV10-1 to TRBJ1-2; tentatively, D is TRBD1 (5 bases). The CDR3 runs to 13 residues. Trimming shortened V by 4 bases and J by 1 base, and 7 bases separated the two germline ends. The germline V gene has CDR1 WNHNN and CDR2 SYGVQD (reference sequence). The CDR3 DNA reads TGCGCCAGCAGTGCGGGGGTTAACTATGGCTACACCTTC. Translating it yields CASSAGVNYGYTF.

The chain is built from TRBV3-1 (or the pseudogene TRBV3-2) and TRBJ1-3; D is unclear. The CDR3 is made up of 14 amino acids. V was pared by 3 bases and J by 8 bases, with 14 bases between. Germline V gene lookup returns CDR1 LGHDT and CDR2 YNNKEL (reference sequence). In DNA form, the CDR3 reads TGTGCCAGCAGCCAGCCAGGTGGCGAGGACACCATATATTTT. Its translation is CASSQPGGEDTIYF.

The V and J genes are TRBV9 and TRBJ1-4; D uncertain. Germline CDR1 and CDR2: SGDLS and YYNGEE. CDR3 size: 15 residues. Trimming took off 0 bases at V and 8 bases at J, with 14 bases between the two ends. Here the CDR3 reads CASSVGVGPREKLFF. DNA for the CDR3: TGTGCCAGCAGCGTAGGGGTAGGGCCCCGGGAAAAACTGTTTTTT.

The chain combines TRBV30 with TRBJ2-1; 7 nucleotides align to TRBD1. With 2 bases clipped from V and 9 bases from J, the junction kept 10 bases outside the gene matches. There are 14 residues in the CDR3. Looked up from germline, CDR1 is GTSNPN and CDR2 is SVGIG (reference sequence). CDR3: CAWSKRGREGEQFF. In DNA, the CDR3 is TGTGCCTGGAGTAAGAGGGGGCGCGAGGGTGAGCAGTTCTTC.

This chain links TRBV2 with TRBJ1-1; D is uncertain. Germline CDR1 is SNHLY and CDR2 is FYNNEI. This CDR3 spans 13 amino acids. The V gene lost 6 bases and the J gene lost 0 bases, with 8 bases spanning the gap. The CDR3 coding sequence is TGTGCCAGCAGAACAGAACTGAACACTGAAGCTTTCTTT. This encodes CASRTELNTEAFF.

The chain combines TRBV18 with TRBJ2-2; D uncertain. CDR1 is KGHSH, CDR2 LQKENI, per germline. The CDR3 extends over 12 amino acids. Trimming cost V 5 bases and J 2 bases, with 3 bases left between them. CDR3 sequence reads: CASSSNTGELFF. The CDR3 coding sequence is TGTGCCAGCTCATCTAACACCGGGGAGCTGTTTTTT.

Turning to this clone: Other DNA sequences from this sample encode an identical CDR3 as well. CDR3 loop: CASSRTANTEAFF. The CDR3 region has the DNA TGTGCCAGCAGCCGGACAGCGAACACTGAAGCTTTCTTT. This sequence joins TRBV7-3 and TRBJ1-1; D possibly corresponds to TRBD1 (6 bases). The CDR3 loop spans 13 amino acids. V was pared by 5 bases and J by 1 base, with 8 bases between. Germline-derived CDR1 and CDR2 are SGHTA and FQGTGA.

The chain carries TRBV6-5 and TRBJ1-4; no definite D call. The CDR3 is 15 amino acids. V lost 5 bases and J lost 0, with 10 bases in between. CDR1 and CDR2 from the germline V gene are MNHEY and SVGAGI. This chain's CDR3 is CASSLTAATNEKLFF. The CDR3 coding sequence is TGTGCCAGCAGTCTAACAGCAGCAACTAATGAAAAACTGTTTTTT.

V is TRBV6-2 or TRBV6-3 and J is TRBJ1-2; 12 bases agree with TRBD1. This CDR3 comprises 17 residues. Losses at the gene ends were 6 bases for V and 4 bases for J; bases not matched to a gene: 12. CDR1 and CDR2 (germline): MNHEY, SVGEGT. The chain's CDR3 is CASSPTGTGGTGYGYTF. Here the CDR3 DNA reads TGTGCCAGCAGCCCTACCGGGACAGGGGGCACGGGCTATGGCTACACCTTC.

J is TRBJ1-4 and V is TRBV4-1, with a tentative D call TRBD1 (5 bases). From germline, CDR1 is MGHRA and CDR2 YSYEKL. This CDR3 comprises 15 residues. Trimming cost V 4 bases and J 8 bases, with 17 bases left between them. The CDR3 DNA reads TGCGCCAGCAGCCCGTTCCAGGGAGGTGGGGAAAAACTGTTTTTT. It encodes CASSPFQGGGEKLFF.

The V gene is TRBV7-6, the J gene TRBJ2-5; TRBD1 aligns across 9 bases. Germline V gene sequence: CDR1 SGHVS, CDR2 FNYEAQ. The CDR3 consists of 15 residues. The J segment lost 2 bases and the V segment lost 4 bases, leaving 5 bases of the junction unmatched. The CDR3 DNA sequence: TGTGCCAGCAGCTACGGGACAGGGTGGCAAGAGACCCAGTACTTC. Protein sequence: CASSYGTGWQETQYF.

This chain connects TRBV5-1 to TRBJ2-3, with D maybe TRBD2 (6 bases). The CDR3 consists of 14 residues. The V and J ends lost 3 bases and 4 bases respectively, with 12 bases between them. Germline V gives CDR1 SGHRS, CDR2 YFSETQ. For the CDR3, the DNA is TGCGCCAGCAGCTGGAGGGGTGAGGCAGATACGCAGTATTTT. Amino acid sequence: CASSWRGEADTQYF.

The chain links TRBV14 to TRBJ2-1, with TRBD1 matching over 7 bases. CDR1 is SGHDN, CDR2 FVKESK, per germline. With 5 bases clipped from V and 3 bases from J, the junction kept 10 bases outside the gene matches. There are 16 residues in the CDR3. CDR3 sequence: CASSSSGGSRYNEQFF. The CDR3 region has the DNA TGTGCCAGCAGCAGCTCAGGGGGTTCCCGCTACAATGAGCAGTTCTTC.

V and J are TRBV9 and TRBJ1-6; D not certain. The V gene's germline CDR1 is SGDLS and CDR2 YYNGEE. Trimming shortened V by 0 bases and J by 5 bases, and 0 bases separated the two germline ends. CDR3 length: 12 residues. CDR3 region: CASSVDNSPLHF. The CDR3 region has the DNA TGTGCCAGCAGCGTAGATAATTCACCCCTCCACTTT.

V is TRBV28 and J is TRBJ1-5, with TRBD1 as a possible D gene (6 bases). Per the germline V gene, CDR1 is MDHEN and CDR2 is SYDVKM. The length of the CDR3 is 12 residues. V was trimmed by 7 bases and J by 7 bases, leaving 11 bases between them. This CDR3 is CASNRGLQPQHF. As DNA, the CDR3 is TGTGCCAGCAACCGGGGGCTGCAGCCCCAGCATTTT.

This CDR3 is CATSREPGKATNEKLFF. CDR3 in DNA: TGTGCCACCAGCAGAGAACCAGGGAAGGCAACTAATGAAAAACTGTTTTTT. The chain employs TRBV15 and TRBJ1-4; TRBD1 might be the D (5 bases). CDR1 is LNHNV, CDR2 YYDKDF, per germline (reference sequence). V was shortened by 0 bases and J by 0 bases, with 11 bases between the two germline ends. CDR3 length: 17 amino acids.

J is TRBJ2-2 and V is TRBV7-2, with a tentative D call TRBD2 (5 bases). The CDR3 contains 19 residues. CDR1 is SGHTA and CDR2 is FQGNSA in the germline V gene. The V end lost 0 bases, the J end lost 5 bases, and 22 bases lay between the germline ends. CDR3 amino acids: CASSLARARVVGKTGELFF. As DNA, the CDR3 is TGTGCCAGCAGCTTAGCGCGGGCCCGAGTAGTCGGCAAGACCGGGGAGCTGTTTTTT.

The V and J genes are TRBV3-1 (or the pseudogene TRBV3-2) and TRBJ2-7, with D perhaps TRBD2 (5 bases). The CDR3 loop spans 17 amino acids. In germline, CDR1 is LGHDT, CDR2 YNNKEL (reference sequence). V shed 3 bases and J shed 3 bases, with 21 bases lying between them. The CDR3 spells CASSQSGSEDSFYEQYV. DNA of the CDR3: TGTGCCAGCAGCCAGTCGGGTAGCGAGGACTCTTTCTACGAGCAGTACGTC.

V usage is TRBV6-5 and J usage is TRBJ1-2, with unresolved D. This CDR3 contains 15 residues. The V end lost 0 bases, the J end lost 4 bases, and 12 bases lay between the germline ends. Germline CDR1 and CDR2: MNHEY and SVGAGI. This CDR3 reads CASSYSAGLLYGYTF. The DNA for the CDR3 is TGTGCCAGCAGTTACTCCGCAGGCCTACTCTATGGCTACACCTTC.

J is TRBJ1-5 and V is TRBV19, with D tentatively TRBD1 (6 bases). V lost 1 base and J 7 bases, leaving 17 bases between the germline ends. In germline, CDR1 is LNHDA, CDR2 SQIVND (reference sequence). This CDR3 region has 16 residues. CDR3 sequence: CASSIAGTMSWQPQHF. In DNA form, the CDR3 reads TGTGCCAGTAGTATAGCCGGGACAATGTCATGGCAGCCCCAGCATTTT. Using reference TRBV19 and TRBJ1-5 for the parts outside the CDR3, the full variable domain is DGGITQSPKYLFRKEGQNVTLSCEQNLNHDAMYWYRQDPGQGLRLIYYSQIVNDFQKGDIAEGYSVSREKKESFPLTVTSAQKNPTAFYLCASSIAGTMSWQPQHFGDGTRLSIL.

The chain employs TRBV6-5 and TRBJ1-2; a possible D gene is TRBD1 (5 bases). The V end was cut by 8 bases, the J end by 0 bases, with 16 bases between. The CDR3 is made up of 15 amino acids. Germline values: CDR1 MNHEY, CDR2 SVGAGI. The CDR3 here is CASEPGGRANYGYTF. CDR3 nucleotides: TGTGCCAGCGAGCCCGGGGGGAGAGCTAACTATGGCTACACCTTC.

CDR3 region: CASSSPPGEQYV. The CDR3 coding sequence is TGTGCCAGCAGTTCCCCCCCCGGCGAGCAGTACGTC. The chain employs TRBV28 and TRBJ2-7; D not resolved. The CDR3 spans 12 residues. CDR1 is MDHEN, CDR2 SYDVKM, per germline. V gave up 4 bases and J gave up 6 bases, with 10 bases separating them.

The V and J genes are TRBV28 and TRBJ2-5, with D possibly matching TRBD1 (6 bases). Per the germline V gene, CDR1 is MDHEN and CDR2 is SYDVKM. The CDR3 length is 14 residues. V was cut by 2 bases and J by 1 base, with 8 bases left in between. For the CDR3, the DNA is TGTGCCAGCAGTTTAGACAGGCCCCAAGAGACCCAGTACTTC. This encodes CASSLDRPQETQYF.

This chain connects TRBV27 to TRBJ1-1; tentative D call: TRBD1 (5 bases). The CDR3 covers 14 residues. CDR1 is MNHEY, CDR2 SMNVEV, per germline (reference sequence). Trimming cost V 6 bases and J 1 base, with 12 bases left between them. For the CDR3, the DNA is TGTGCCAGCAGCTCGGGACTTGGGAACACTGAAGCTTTCTTT. Its translation is CASSSGLGNTEAFF.

This clone was observed a single time. The rearrangement uses TRBV30 and TRBJ1-2; weak D call: TRBD1 (5 bases). Trimming stripped 7 bases from V and 4 bases from J, with 16 bases between. This CDR3 region has 13 residues. The germline gives CDR1 GTSNPN, CDR2 SVGIG (reference sequence). CDR3 residues: CALRPRGFYGYTF. The CDR3 bases are TGTGCCTTACGCCCAAGGGGATTCTATGGCTACACCTTC.

J is TRBJ2-2 and V is TRBV24-1, with D hard to call. Trimming shortened V by 3 bases and J by 1 base, and 8 bases separated the two germline ends. The CDR3 runs to 15 residues. Germline CDR1 KGHDR, CDR2 SFDVKD. CDR3 in amino acids: CATSDTIGNTGELFF. CDR3 sequence (DNA): TGTGCCACCAGTGATACAATCGGGAACACCGGGGAGCTGTTTTTT.

This clone has just one count. V and J are TRBV27 and TRBJ2-7; D not certain. The CDR3 contains 11 residues. Per the germline V gene, CDR1 is MNHEY and CDR2 is SMNVEV (reference sequence). The V and J ends lost 3 bases and 2 bases respectively, with 2 bases between them. The DNA for the CDR3 is TGTGCCAGCAGTTTCCCCTACGAGCAGTACGTC. It codes for CASSFPYEQYV.